The present TCR beta chain was sequenced within a study of blood T cell repertoires in COVID-19. This CDR3 spans 13 amino acids. CDR1 MNHEY and CDR2 SVGEGT come from the germline V gene. With 3 bases removed from V and 7 bases from J, the gap between germline ends came to 9 bases. Assay: immunoSEQ multiplex PCR; the TCRdb copy retains only in-frame clones and omits some. The sample has 200,000 to 250,000 clones, about nine tenths seen once. Sequenced: peripheral blood. The receptor comes from a woman aged 60-70 years with acute or convalescent COVID-19. V gene TRBV6-2 or TRBV6-3 combines with J gene TRBJ1-4; maybe TRBD1 (5 bases). The chain's CDR3 is CASSYRGGEKLFF. CDR3 DNA: TGTGCCAGCAGTTATCGCGGGGGTGAAAAACTGTTTTTT.